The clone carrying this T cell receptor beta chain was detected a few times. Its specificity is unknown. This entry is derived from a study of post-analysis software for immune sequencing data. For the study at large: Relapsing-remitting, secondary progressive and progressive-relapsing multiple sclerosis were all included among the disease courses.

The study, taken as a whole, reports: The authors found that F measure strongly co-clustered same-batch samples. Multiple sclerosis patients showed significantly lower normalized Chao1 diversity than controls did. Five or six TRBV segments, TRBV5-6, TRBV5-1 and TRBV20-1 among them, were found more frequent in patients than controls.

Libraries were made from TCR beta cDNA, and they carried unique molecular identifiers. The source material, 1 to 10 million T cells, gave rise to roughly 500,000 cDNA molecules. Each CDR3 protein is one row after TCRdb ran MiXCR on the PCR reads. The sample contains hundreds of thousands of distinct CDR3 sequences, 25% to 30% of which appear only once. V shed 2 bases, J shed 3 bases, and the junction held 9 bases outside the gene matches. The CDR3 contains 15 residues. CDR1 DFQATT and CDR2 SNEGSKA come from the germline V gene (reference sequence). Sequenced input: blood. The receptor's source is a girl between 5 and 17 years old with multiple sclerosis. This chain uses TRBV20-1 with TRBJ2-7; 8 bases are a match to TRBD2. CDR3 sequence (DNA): TGCAGTGCTAGACCCTCCGGAAGCGGGAGCTACGAGCAGTACTTC. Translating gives CSARPSGSGSYEQYF.